This T cell receptor beta chain was captured by sequencing in a study of T cell responses to AZD1222 COVID-19 vaccine. Study observations and caveats: Donors in the cohort were predominantly white British and more often female, and clonal diversity was possibly underestimated.

Some clones are missing from TCRdb's copy, which holds only in-frame ones; the method was immunoSEQ multiplex PCR. The repertoire holds about 130,000 clones, approximately 94% seen once, with over 7.5% in the top ten. Trimming took off 4 bases at V and 3 bases at J, with 3 bases between the two ends. CDR1 is SEHNR and CDR2 is FQNEAQ in the germline V gene (reference sequence). The length of the CDR3 is 11 residues. Concerning this clone: Its target is not known.

The TCR sequence derives from an adult in good health. The sample here was peripheral blood, taken on day 0 of AZD1222 vaccination. The chain employs TRBV7-9 and TRBJ1-1, with D unresolved. The CDR3: CASSSYTEAFF. CDR3 DNA sequence: TGTGCCAGCAGCTCCTACACTGAAGCTTTCTTT.